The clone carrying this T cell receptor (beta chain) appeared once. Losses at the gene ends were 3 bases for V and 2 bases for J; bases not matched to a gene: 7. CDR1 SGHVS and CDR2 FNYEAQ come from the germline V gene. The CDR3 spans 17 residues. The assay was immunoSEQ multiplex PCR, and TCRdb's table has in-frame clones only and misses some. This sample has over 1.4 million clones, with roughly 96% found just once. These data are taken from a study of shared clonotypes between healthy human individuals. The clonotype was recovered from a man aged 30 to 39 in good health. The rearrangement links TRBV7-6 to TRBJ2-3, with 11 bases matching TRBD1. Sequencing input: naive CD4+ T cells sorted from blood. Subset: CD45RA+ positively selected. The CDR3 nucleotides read TGTGCCAGCAGCTTGGGGACAGGGGGTATCCCCACAGATACGCAGTATTTT. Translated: CASSLGTGGIPTDTQYF.